The 8 T cell receptor beta chains in this list originate from one sample, sequenced in a study of T cells in Graves' hyperthyroidism and ophthalmopathy. RNA transcripts provided the source from which TCR beta CDR3 regions were amplified. An initial round of RT-PCR targeting the TCR CDR3 relied on the HTBI primer set. TCRdb reanalysed the multiplex PCR reads using MiXCR and keeps one entry per CDR3 protein. The data contain about 200,000 distinct CDR3 sequences, roughly 15% of them singletons. The sample taken for sequencing was blood. The receptors here all came from a man between 45 and 60 years old with Graves' hyperthyroidism.

This clonotype appeared once. The rearrangement uses TRBV12-3 or TRBV12-4 and TRBJ1-1; D gene unclear. The CDR3 spans 13 residues. Deletions cut 6 bases from V and 1 base from J, with 9 bases between. This CDR3 reads CASRTRENTEAFF. CDR3 nucleotide sequence: TGTGCCAGCAGAACCCGGGAGAACACTGAAGCTTTCTTT.

V gene TRBV12-3 or TRBV12-4 combines with J gene TRBJ2-3; TRBD2 agrees at 8 bases. The CDR3 has 13 amino acids. V lost 7 bases, J lost 3 bases, and 3 bases stayed unmatched. The CDR3 sequence is CASNSGGTDTQYF. DNA of the CDR3: TGTGCCAGCAATTCGGGGGGGACAGATACGCAGTATTTT.

This clonotype was seen repeatedly, ten times or more. The chain has TRBV3-1 and TRBJ2-5, with a tentative D call TRBD2 (5 bases). CDR1 and CDR2 (germline): LGHDT, YNNKEL (reference sequence). CDR3 length: 14 amino acids. Trimming stripped 1 base from V and 2 bases from J, with 8 bases between. The CDR3 bases are TGTGCCAGCAGCCAAGTTCGGGGTCAAGAGACCCAGTACTTC. Translated: CASSQVRGQETQYF.

At least ten counts were recorded for this clonotype. CDR3 region: CASSFDESEAFF. The CDR3 nucleotides read TGTGCCAGCAGTTTCGACGAGTCTGAAGCTTTCTTT. The V and J genes are TRBV28 and TRBJ1-1; D is ambiguous. V gave up 3 bases and J gave up 6 bases, with 8 bases separating them. Germline V gives CDR1 MDHEN, CDR2 SYDVKM. The CDR3 spans 12 residues.

The chain employs TRBV27 and TRBJ1-1; no definite D call. In germline, CDR1 is MNHEY, CDR2 SMNVEV (reference sequence). The CDR3 contains 14 residues. V was shortened by 3 bases and J by 6 bases, with 14 bases between the two germline ends. The CDR3 sequence: CASSFRRDRAEAFF. Written as DNA, the CDR3 is TGTGCCAGCAGTTTTAGGAGGGATCGGGCTGAAGCTTTCTTT.

This clonotype was seen more than once but under ten times. The rearrangement uses TRBV9 and TRBJ2-1, with 9 positions matching TRBD1. The CDR3 covers 15 residues. J gave up 3 bases and V 4 bases, and 5 bases lay outside the gene matches. Germline V CDR1 and CDR2: SGDLS, YYNGEE. The CDR3 DNA follows: TGTGCCAGCAGCATGGACAGGGGTGACTACAATGAGCAGTTCTTC. It is translated as CASSMDRGDYNEQFF.

This clonotype was seen ten or more times. This rearrangement joins TRBV6-1 to TRBJ2-6; weak D call: TRBD1 (5 bases). CDR3 length: 15 amino acids. With 6 bases removed from V and 0 bases from J, the gap between germline ends came to 9 bases. Per the germline V gene, CDR1 is MNHNS and CDR2 is SASEGT. CDR3 region: CASRNRRSGANVLTF. The CDR3 DNA reads TGTGCCAGCAGAAACAGGCGCTCTGGGGCCAACGTCCTGACTTTC.

This clonotype was observed a few times. This chain connects TRBV11-2 to TRBJ2-5, with a weak D call TRBD2 (6 bases). Trimming took off 5 bases at V and 5 bases at J, with 21 bases between the two ends. CDR1 and CDR2 from the germline V gene are SGHAT and FQNNGV. The length of the CDR3 is 16 residues. CDR3 bases: TGTGCCAGCAGCGGATACGGGACTTCGACTGCGGAGACCCAGTACTTC. Translation gives CASSGYGTSTAETQYF.